Listed here are 23 T cell receptor beta chains from one sample, sequenced in a study of blood T cell repertoires in COVID-19. TCRdb keeps only in-frame clones here, not all; method: immunoSEQ multiplex PCR. The sample carries around 140,000 clones, roughly four fifths recorded once. Source material: peripheral blood. All receptors derive from a human donor in a cohort sampled during active COVID-19.

This chain uses TRBV3-1 (or the pseudogene TRBV3-2) with TRBJ2-6; tentative D call: TRBD1 (5 bases). V lost 4 bases and J lost 0, with 7 bases in between. Germline V CDR1 and CDR2: LGHDT, YNNKEL (reference sequence). CDR3 length: 15 amino acids. The CDR3 loop reads CASSLDSSGANVLTF. CDR3 bases: TGTGCCAGCAGCCTCGACAGCTCTGGGGCCAACGTCCTGACTTTC.

The chain links TRBV4-1 to TRBJ1-4; D gene uncertain. V was trimmed by 0 bases and J by 3 bases, leaving 23 bases between them. Germline loops: CDR1 MGHRA, CDR2 YSYEKL. The CDR3 has 20 residues. CDR3 protein: CASSQDSRRVMVLPNEKLFF. The CDR3 DNA follows: TGCGCCAGCAGCCAAGATAGTCGGCGGGTAATGGTCCTACCTAATGAAAAACTGTTTTTT.

The chain uses TRBV4-2 and TRBJ2-7; D gene unclear. The V end was cut by 4 bases, the J end by 0 bases, with 10 bases between. The length of the CDR3 is 14 residues. Per germline, CDR1 LGHNA and CDR2 YNFKEQ. The CDR3 is CASSPNWSSYEQYF. The CDR3 nucleotides are TGTGCCAGCAGCCCAAACTGGAGCTCCTACGAGCAGTACTTC.

About this clone: This sample also contains other DNA sequences that code for the same CDR3. The J gene is TRBJ2-7, the V gene TRBV18; weak D call: TRBD2 (6 bases). This CDR3 is built from 14 residues. Germline values: CDR1 KGHSH, CDR2 LQKENI. Trimming took off 0 bases at V and 5 bases at J, with 11 bases between the two ends. Written as DNA, the CDR3 is TGTGCCAGCTCACCACCAAGCGGGCGGAACGAGCAGTACTTC. This translates into CASSPPSGRNEQYF.

The V gene is TRBV30, the J gene TRBJ2-2, with 10 bases lining up with TRBD2. Germline values: CDR1 GTSNPN, CDR2 SVGIG (reference sequence). With 8 bases clipped from V and 4 bases from J, the junction kept 10 bases outside the gene matches. The CDR3 consists of 15 residues. CDR3 nucleotide sequence: TGTGCCCATGGAGGGGGACTAGCGTCCACCGGGGAGCTGTTTTTT. Protein product: CAHGGGLASTGELFF.

The V and J genes are TRBV5-1 and TRBJ2-1; 10 nucleotides agree with TRBD1. Germline V CDR1 and CDR2: SGHRS, YFSETQ. This CDR3 region has 15 residues. V lost 5 bases and J lost 3; bases outside the gene matches: 5. CDR3 protein: CASRPRTGGYNEQFF. CDR3 DNA sequence: TGCGCCAGCAGACCCCGGACAGGGGGCTACAATGAGCAGTTCTTC.

This clone has a handful of counts. The V call is TRBV7-2, the J call TRBJ2-7; 7 bases are a match to TRBD2. From germline, CDR1 is SGHTA and CDR2 FQGNSA. The CDR3 is made up of 15 amino acids. V shed 5 bases, J shed 3 bases, and the junction held 10 bases outside the gene matches. The CDR3 reads CASSPQGAGHYEQYF. CDR3 coding DNA: TGTGCCAGCAGCCCCCAAGGAGCGGGGCACTACGAGCAGTACTTC. Using reference TRBV7-2 and TRBJ2-7 for the parts outside the CDR3, the full variable domain is GAGVSQSPSNKVTEKGKDVELRCDPISGHTALYWYRQSLGQGLEFLIYFQGNSAPDKSGLPSDRFSAERTGGSVSTLTIQRTQQEDSAVYLCASSPQGAGHYEQYFGPGTRLTVT.

The rearrangement joins TRBV29-1 to TRBJ1-1; 8 positions agree with TRBD1. CDR1 is SQVTM and CDR2 is ANQGSEA in the germline V gene. With 5 bases clipped from V and 6 bases from J, the junction kept 11 bases outside the gene matches. There are 14 residues in the CDR3. The CDR3 nucleotides read TGCAGCGTTCCGGAACAGGGGGGATGGTCTGAAGCTTTCTTT. It translates to CSVPEQGGWSEAFF.

The J gene is TRBJ1-1, the V gene TRBV4-1; the D gene is possibly TRBD1 (5 bases). Germline CDR1 MGHRA, CDR2 YSYEKL. Trimming removed 2 bases at V and 7 bases at J, with 14 bases between. The CDR3 loop spans 14 amino acids. The CDR3 region is CASSQNPTASEAFF. The CDR3 DNA is TGCGCCAGCAGCCAAAACCCGACAGCCAGTGAAGCTTTCTTT.

V is TRBV9 and J is TRBJ1-1; tentative D call: TRBD1 (5 bases). CDR3 length: 15 amino acids. Deletions cut 0 bases from V and 5 bases from J, with 14 bases between. In germline, CDR1 is SGDLS, CDR2 YYNGEE. The CDR3 is CASSVDGQVRTEAFF. DNA of the CDR3: TGTGCCAGCAGCGTAGATGGACAAGTAAGGACTGAAGCTTTCTTT. Full variable domain (rest looked up from reference TRBV9 and TRBJ1-1): DSGVTQTPKHLITATGQRVTLRCSPRSGDLSVYWYQQSLDQGLQFLIQYYNGEERAKGNILERFSAQQFPDLHSELNLSSLELGDSALYFCASSVDGQVRTEAFFGQGTRLTVV.

The V call is TRBV7-2, the J call TRBJ2-7; weak D call: TRBD1 (6 bases). Germline V CDR1 and CDR2: SGHTA, FQGNSA. This CDR3 contains 14 residues. V was cut by 5 bases and J by 6 bases, with 17 bases left in between. The CDR3 DNA reads as TGTGCCAGCAGCCTGAGCCTCATAGGGGGCGAGCAGTACTTC. Translating gives CASSLSLIGGEQYF.

The genes are TRBV5-4 and TRBJ1-2, with a tentative D call TRBD1 (6 bases). The CDR3 contains 15 residues. Germline V gene sequence: CDR1 SGHNT, CDR2 YYREEE (reference sequence). V lost 1 base to trimming and J lost 0 bases, with 10 bases between them. CDR3 loop: CASSLQGSANYGYTF. Here the CDR3 DNA reads TGTGCCAGCAGCTTGCAGGGGAGTGCTAACTATGGCTACACCTTC.

This rearrangement joins TRBV29-1 to TRBJ1-3; 8 bases are a match to TRBD1. The ends lost 4 bases at V and 1 base at J; junction bases unmatched: 3. The germline CDR1 and CDR2 sequences are SQVTM and ANQGSEA. This CDR3 comprises 14 residues. CDR3 in DNA: TGCAGCGTTGCGCAGGGGGCGTCTGGAAACACCATATATTTT. Amino acids: CSVAQGASGNTIYF.

This clone was observed once. V usage is TRBV5-1 and J usage is TRBJ2-3; TRBD2 matches 9 bases. The germline V gene has CDR1 SGHRS and CDR2 YFSETQ. The CDR3 spans 16 residues. The ends lost 0 bases at V and 2 bases at J; junction bases unmatched: 4. The CDR3 loop is CASSLGAGGFTDTQYF. In DNA, the CDR3 is TGCGCCAGCAGCTTGGGAGCGGGGGGATTCACAGATACGCAGTATTTT.

This clone has only one observation. This chain joins TRBV28 and TRBJ1-2; D ambiguous. The CDR3 has 13 residues. V lost 7 bases and J 7 bases, leaving 16 bases between the germline ends. Looked up from germline, CDR1 is MDHEN and CDR2 is SYDVKM. CDR3 sequence: CASKERGLGGYTF. The CDR3 DNA follows: TGTGCCAGCAAGGAACGAGGGCTTGGTGGCTACACCTTC.

The V call is TRBV7-8, the J call TRBJ1-5, with 7 bases fitting TRBD1. Germline V CDR1 and CDR2: SGHVS, FQNEAQ. CDR3 length equals 15 residues. J lost 5 bases, V lost 1 base, and 5 bases had no gene match. The CDR3 nucleotides read TGTGCCAGCAGCTTAGAGGGACAGTCCCATCAGCCCCAGCATTTT. It translates to CASSLEGQSHQPQHF.

This sequence joins TRBV16 and TRBJ2-1, with a possible D match to TRBD2 (5 bases). The V gene's germline CDR1 is KGHSY and CDR2 FQNENV. The CDR3 runs to 13 residues. V was pared by 4 bases and J by 5 bases, with 9 bases between. The CDR3 DNA reads as TGTGCCAGCAGCCCCGGACTGAACAATGAGCAGTTCTTC. Translated, it gives CASSPGLNNEQFF. Together with reference TRBV16 and TRBJ2-1, the CDR3 gives the full variable domain: GEEVAQTPKHLVRGEGQKAKLYCAPIKGHSYVFWYQQVLKNEFKFLISFQNENVFDETGMPKERFSAKCLPNSPCSLEIQATKLEDSAVYFCASSPGLNNEQFFGPGTRLTVL.

J is TRBJ2-7 and V is TRBV5-6; 7 nucleotides match TRBD2. CDR3 length: 12 residues. Germline V gene sequence: CDR1 SGHDT, CDR2 YYEEEE. J lost 7 bases, V lost 6 bases, and 7 bases had no gene match. The CDR3 bases are TGTGCCAGCAAGGGGAGGGTAAGTGAGCAGTACTTC. Its protein product is CASKGRVSEQYF. The entire variable domain, with the rest obtained from reference TRBV5-6 and TRBJ2-7, is as follows: DAGVTQSPTHLIKTRGQQVTLRCSPKSGHDTVSWYQQALGQGPQFIFQYYEEEERQRGNFPDRFSGHQFPNYSSELNVNALLLGDSALYLCASKGRVSEQYFGPGTRLTVT.

This CDR3 reads CASSDTIAGDYEQYF. The DNA of the CDR3 is TGTGCCAGCAGTGATACAATAGCGGGAGATTACGAGCAGTACTTC. J is TRBJ2-7 and V is TRBV25-1; the match to TRBD2 covers 9 bases. The CDR3 runs 15 residues. From germline, CDR1 is MGHDK and CDR2 SYGVNS. V was pared by 3 bases and J by 4 bases, with 7 bases of the junction left unmatched.

As regards this clone: The DNA is left out, because the CDR3 cannot be placed on it with certainty; the CDR3 is given as TCRdb lists it. The rearrangement uses TRBV29-1 and TRBJ2-2; the table's TRBD2 call for D was not verified on the DNA. Germline CDR1 reads SQVTM; CDR2 reads ANQGSEA. The CDR3 sequence runs 12 residues, both termini included. The CDR3: CSVVFGAGELFF.

This clone is a singleton in its sample. The genes are TRBV27 and TRBJ2-5; a possible D gene is TRBD1 (6 bases). The CDR3 is made up of 14 amino acids. Trimming shortened V by 5 bases and J by 4 bases, and 14 bases separated the two germline ends. Germline V gene data show CDR1 as MNHEY and CDR2 as SMNVEV (reference sequence). In DNA, the CDR3 is TGTGCCAGCAGTCCTCAGGGGATCGGAGAGACCCAGTACTTC. Its protein is CASSPQGIGETQYF.

The chain links TRBV30 to TRBJ1-6; 8 bases map to TRBD1. The CDR3 is made up of 13 amino acids. Germline trimming cut 0 bases from V and 10 bases from J; bases unmatched to any gene: 2. The germline CDR1 and CDR2 sequences are GTSNPN and SVGIG (reference sequence). Here the CDR3 DNA reads TGTGCCTGGAGTGTATCAGGGGGCTCACCCCTCCACTTT. Protein product: CAWSVSGGSPLHF.

The J gene is TRBJ2-1, the V gene TRBV7-3; 10 bases align to TRBD2. Germline CDR1 SGHTA, CDR2 FQGTGA. V shed 0 bases and J 4 bases; nucleotides not matched to a gene: 6. CDR3 length: 17 amino acids. The DNA of the CDR3 is TGTGCCAGCAGCTTAACGGGAGGAGCGGGAGGGTACAATGAGCAGTTCTTC. This gives the protein CASSLTGGAGGYNEQFF.